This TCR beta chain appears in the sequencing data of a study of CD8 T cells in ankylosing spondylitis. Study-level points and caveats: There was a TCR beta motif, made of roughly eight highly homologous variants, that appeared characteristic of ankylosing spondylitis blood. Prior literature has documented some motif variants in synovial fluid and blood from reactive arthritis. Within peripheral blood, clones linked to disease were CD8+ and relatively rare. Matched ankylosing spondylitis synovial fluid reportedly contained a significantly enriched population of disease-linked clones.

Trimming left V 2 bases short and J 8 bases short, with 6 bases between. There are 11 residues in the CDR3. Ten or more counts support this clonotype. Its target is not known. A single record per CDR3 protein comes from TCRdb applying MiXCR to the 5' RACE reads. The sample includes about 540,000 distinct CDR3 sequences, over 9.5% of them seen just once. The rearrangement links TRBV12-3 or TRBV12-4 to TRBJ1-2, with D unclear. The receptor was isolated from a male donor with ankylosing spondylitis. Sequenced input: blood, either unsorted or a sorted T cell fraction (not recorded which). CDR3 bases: TGTGCCAGCAGTTTAAGCAGGGGCTACACCTTC. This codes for CASSLSRGYTF.